This TCR beta chain was documented in a study of T cells after yellow fever vaccination. In TCRdb, the 5' RACE reads were re-called with MiXCR into one record per CDR3 protein. Among under 700,000 distinct CDR3 sequences listed, about 15% were seen once. V gave up 5 bases and J gave up 4 bases, with 5 bases separating them. The CDR3 is 12 amino acids. CDR1 is SGHTA, CDR2 FQGTGA, per germline. The TCR comes from a man between 18 and 29 years old who received the YFV17D yellow fever vaccine. The sequencing used PBMCs, collected 4 to 6 days after the first yellow fever vaccination. This chain uses TRBV7-3 with TRBJ2-2; D is unresolved. CDR3 residues: CASSGITGELFF. CDR3 in DNA: TGTGCCAGCAGCGGGATCACCGGGGAGCTGTTTTTT.